This T cell receptor beta chain came from a study of blood T cell repertoires in COVID-19. Study-wide context: Both acute and convalescent COVID-19 samples were obtained from the United States, Italy and Spain.

The ends were cut back, 0 bases at V and 0 bases at J, with 12 bases in the middle. The CDR3 runs 17 residues. In germline, CDR1 is LGHNA, CDR2 YNFKEQ. Original processing notes: Reference gene primer amplification gave estimated nucleated cell counts. Repertoires were generated with immunoSEQ multiplex PCR, while TCRdb's copy carries only in-frame clones and drops some. The DNA was the basis for D and trimming; V, J and clone size are from that table. The data contain roughly 230,000 clones, approximately 86% of them singletons. The sequence derives from a human donor in a cohort sampled during active COVID-19. The chain carries TRBV4-2 and TRBJ1-3, with D unresolved. The sample was peripheral blood. The CDR3 nucleotides are TGTGCCAGCAGCCAAGATCCCGGCGGTTTCTCTGGAAACACCATATATTTT. Translating it yields CASSQDPGGFSGNTIYF.